What follows describes a single TCR beta chain. Its antigen is not identified. The data were taken from a study of cytomegalovirus exposure and HLA in healthy donors. Study-wide findings and caveats: The majority of CMV-associated TCR beta chains were reported as apparently HLA-restricted in a later analysis.

PCR amplification relied on 60 Vbeta primers (plus 13 Jbeta primers). The method was immunoSEQ multiplex PCR; TCRdb's version includes in-frame clones alone and lacks a portion of them. Of some 120,000 clones listed, around 74% are singletons. From germline, CDR1 is SGDLS and CDR2 YYNGEE. V was shortened by 3 bases and J by 11 bases, with 10 bases between the two germline ends. CDR3 length equals 11 residues. The chain joins TRBV9 to TRBJ2-3; D unclear. Sequencing was carried out using PBMCs. This sequence was found in a woman between 45 and 65 years old in good health and CMV-seropositive. The CDR3 region has the DNA TGTGCCAGCAGCGACGCGTCGGGGCAGTATTTT. This codes for CASSDASGQYF.